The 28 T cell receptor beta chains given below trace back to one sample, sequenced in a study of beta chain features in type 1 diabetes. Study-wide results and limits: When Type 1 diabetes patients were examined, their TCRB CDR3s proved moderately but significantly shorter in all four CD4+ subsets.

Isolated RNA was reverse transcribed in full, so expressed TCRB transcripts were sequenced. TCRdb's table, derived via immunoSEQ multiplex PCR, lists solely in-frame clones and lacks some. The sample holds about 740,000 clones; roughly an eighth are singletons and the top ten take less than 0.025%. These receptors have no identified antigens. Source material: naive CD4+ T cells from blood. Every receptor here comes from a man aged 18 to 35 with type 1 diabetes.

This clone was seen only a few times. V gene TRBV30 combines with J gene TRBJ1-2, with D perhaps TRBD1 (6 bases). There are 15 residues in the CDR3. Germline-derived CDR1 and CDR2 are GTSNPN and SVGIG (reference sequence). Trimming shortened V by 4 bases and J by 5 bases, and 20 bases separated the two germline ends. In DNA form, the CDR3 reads TGTGCCTGGACCGCGCTATGGGGGACAACATATGGCTACACCTTC. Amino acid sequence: CAWTALWGTTYGYTF.

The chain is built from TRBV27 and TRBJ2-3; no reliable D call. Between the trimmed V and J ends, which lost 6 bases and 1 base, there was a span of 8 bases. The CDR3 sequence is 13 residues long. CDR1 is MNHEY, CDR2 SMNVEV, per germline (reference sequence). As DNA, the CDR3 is TGTGCCAGCAGGAGCCTCCGCACAGATACGCAGTATTTT. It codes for CASRSLRTDTQYF.

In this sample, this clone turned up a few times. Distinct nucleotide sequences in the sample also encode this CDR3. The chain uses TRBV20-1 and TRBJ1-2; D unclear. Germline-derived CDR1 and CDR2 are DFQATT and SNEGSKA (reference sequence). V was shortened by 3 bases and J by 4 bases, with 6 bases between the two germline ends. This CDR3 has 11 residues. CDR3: CSASRGYGYTF. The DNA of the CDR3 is TGCAGTGCTAGCCGGGGCTATGGCTACACCTTC.

The CDR3 protein is CASSFRAGGGDNEQFF. CDR3 bases: TGTGCCAGCAGCTTCCGGGCCGGCGGCGGTGACAATGAGCAGTTCTTC. The chain links TRBV7-6 to TRBJ2-1, with unresolved D. V was pared by 3 bases and J by 5 bases, with 17 bases between. The CDR3 is 16 amino acids. Germline CDR1 SGHVS, CDR2 FNYEAQ.

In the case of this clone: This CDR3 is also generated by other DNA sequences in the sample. Here the CDR3 reads CAWSVPPQPQHF. The DNA for the CDR3 is TGTGCCTGGAGTGTTCCCCCTCAGCCCCAGCATTTT. This chain joins TRBV30 and TRBJ1-5; D is uncertain. Trimming took off 0 bases at V and 6 bases at J, with 6 bases between the two ends. This CDR3 has 12 amino acids. Looked up from germline, CDR1 is GTSNPN and CDR2 is SVGIG (reference sequence).

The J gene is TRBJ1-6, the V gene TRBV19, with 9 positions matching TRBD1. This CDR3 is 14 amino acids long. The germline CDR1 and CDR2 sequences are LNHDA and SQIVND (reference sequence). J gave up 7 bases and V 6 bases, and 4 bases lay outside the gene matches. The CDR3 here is CASSWTGVNSPLHF. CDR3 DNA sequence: TGTGCCAGTAGCTGGACAGGGGTAAATTCACCCCTCCACTTT.

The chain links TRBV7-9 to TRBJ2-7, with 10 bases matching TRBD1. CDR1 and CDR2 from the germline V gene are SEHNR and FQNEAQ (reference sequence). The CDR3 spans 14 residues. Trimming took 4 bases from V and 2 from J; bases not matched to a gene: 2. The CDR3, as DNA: TGTGCCAGCAGCTCTGGACAGGGGGCCTACGAGCAGTACTTC. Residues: CASSSGQGAYEQYF.

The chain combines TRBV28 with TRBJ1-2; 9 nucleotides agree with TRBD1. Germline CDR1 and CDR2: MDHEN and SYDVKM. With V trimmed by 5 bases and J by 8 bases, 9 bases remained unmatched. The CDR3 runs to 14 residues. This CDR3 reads CASSQIGTGSGYTF. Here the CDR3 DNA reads TGTGCCAGCAGTCAAATAGGGACAGGGAGCGGCTACACCTTC.

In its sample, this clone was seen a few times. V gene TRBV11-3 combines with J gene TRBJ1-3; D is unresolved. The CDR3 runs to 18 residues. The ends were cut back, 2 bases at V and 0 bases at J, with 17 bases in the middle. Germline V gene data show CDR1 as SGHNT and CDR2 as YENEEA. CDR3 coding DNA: TGTGCCAGCAGCTTACTCCCCTACGACGGAATCTCTGGAAACACCATATATTTT. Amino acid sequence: CASSLLPYDGISGNTIYF. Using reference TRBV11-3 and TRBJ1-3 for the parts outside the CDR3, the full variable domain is EAGVVQSPRYKIIEKKQPVAFWCNPISGHNTLYWYLQNLGQGPELLIRYENEEAVDDSQLPKDRFSAERLKGVDSTLKIQPAELGDSAVYLCASSLLPYDGISGNTIYFGEGSWLTVV.

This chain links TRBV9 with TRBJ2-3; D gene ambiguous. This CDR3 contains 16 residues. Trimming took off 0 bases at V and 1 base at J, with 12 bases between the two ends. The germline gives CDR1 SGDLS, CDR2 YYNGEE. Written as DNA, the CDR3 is TGTGCCAGCAGCGTAGGCCTGGCCACAGGCACAGATACGCAGTATTTT. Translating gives CASSVGLATGTDTQYF.

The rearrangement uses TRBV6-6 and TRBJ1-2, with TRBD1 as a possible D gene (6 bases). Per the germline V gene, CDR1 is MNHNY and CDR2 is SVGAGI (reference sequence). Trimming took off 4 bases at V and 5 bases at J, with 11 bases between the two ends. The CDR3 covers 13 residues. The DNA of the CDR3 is TGTGCCAGCAGTTCGGGGACACCTTATGGCTACACCTTC. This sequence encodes CASSSGTPYGYTF.

CDR3 sequence (DNA): TGTGCCAGCAGTGCAGTTTTCCCATCGGATTCACCCCTCCACTTT. The encoded protein is CASSAVFPSDSPLHF. This chain joins TRBV6-5 and TRBJ1-6; D is uncertain. Germline V CDR1 and CDR2: MNHEY, SVGAGI. The CDR3 has 15 residues. Trimming took 5 bases from V and 8 from J, leaving 16 bases between them.

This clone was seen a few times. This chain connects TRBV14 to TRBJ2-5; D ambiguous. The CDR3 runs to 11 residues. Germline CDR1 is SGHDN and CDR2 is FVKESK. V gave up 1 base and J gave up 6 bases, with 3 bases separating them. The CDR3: CASSQGQTQYF. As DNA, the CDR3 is TGTGCCAGCAGCCAAGGCCAGACCCAGTACTTC.

The CDR3 sequence is CASRETSGGLTEQFF. The CDR3 nucleotides are TGTGCCAGCAGGGAGACTAGCGGGGGGCTCACTGAGCAGTTCTTC. The rearrangement joins TRBV6-4 to TRBJ2-1; 13 bases are a match to TRBD2. This CDR3 has 15 residues. The trim removed 6 bases at V and 9 bases at J, leaving 8 bases unmatched. Germline-derived CDR1 and CDR2 are MRHNA and SNTAGT.

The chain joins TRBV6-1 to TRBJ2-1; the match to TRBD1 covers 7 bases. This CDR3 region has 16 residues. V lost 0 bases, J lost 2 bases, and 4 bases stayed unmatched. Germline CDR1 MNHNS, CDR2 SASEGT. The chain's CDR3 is CASSEAWTGTYNEQFF. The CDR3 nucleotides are TGTGCCAGCAGTGAAGCTTGGACAGGAACCTACAATGAGCAGTTCTTC.

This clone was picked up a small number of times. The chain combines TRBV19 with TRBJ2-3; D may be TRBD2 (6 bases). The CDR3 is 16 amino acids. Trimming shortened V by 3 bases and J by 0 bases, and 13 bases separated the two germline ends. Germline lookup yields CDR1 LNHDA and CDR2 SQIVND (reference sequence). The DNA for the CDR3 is TGTGCCAGTAGTATGGGTAGCGGAGGAAGCACAGATACGCAGTATTTT. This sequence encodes CASSMGSGGSTDTQYF.

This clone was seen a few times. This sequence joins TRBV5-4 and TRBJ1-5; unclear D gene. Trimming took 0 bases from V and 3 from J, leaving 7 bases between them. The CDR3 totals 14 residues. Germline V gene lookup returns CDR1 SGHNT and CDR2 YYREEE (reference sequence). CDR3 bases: TGTGCCAGCAGCTTGGAAGGAATCAATCAGCCCCAGCATTTT. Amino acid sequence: CASSLEGINQPQHF.

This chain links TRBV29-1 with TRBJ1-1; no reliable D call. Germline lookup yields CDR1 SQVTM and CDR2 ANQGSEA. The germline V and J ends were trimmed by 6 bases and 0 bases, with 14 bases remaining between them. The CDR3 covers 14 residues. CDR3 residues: CSVTRADMNTEAFF. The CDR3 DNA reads TGCAGCGTCACTAGGGCGGATATGAACACTGAAGCTTTCTTT.

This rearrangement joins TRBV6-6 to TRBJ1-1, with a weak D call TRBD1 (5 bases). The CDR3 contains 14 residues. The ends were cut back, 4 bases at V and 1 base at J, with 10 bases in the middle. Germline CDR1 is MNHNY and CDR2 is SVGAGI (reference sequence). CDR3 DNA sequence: TGTGCCAGCAGTTCCGTCGGACAGAACACTGAAGCTTTCTTT. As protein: CASSSVGQNTEAFF.

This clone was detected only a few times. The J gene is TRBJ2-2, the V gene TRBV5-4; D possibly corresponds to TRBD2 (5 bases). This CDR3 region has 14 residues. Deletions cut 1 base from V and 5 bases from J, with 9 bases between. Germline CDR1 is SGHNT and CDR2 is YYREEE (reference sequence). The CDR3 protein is CASSLPSGTGELFF. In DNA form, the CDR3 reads TGTGCCAGCAGCTTGCCCTCGGGAACCGGGGAGCTGTTTTTT.

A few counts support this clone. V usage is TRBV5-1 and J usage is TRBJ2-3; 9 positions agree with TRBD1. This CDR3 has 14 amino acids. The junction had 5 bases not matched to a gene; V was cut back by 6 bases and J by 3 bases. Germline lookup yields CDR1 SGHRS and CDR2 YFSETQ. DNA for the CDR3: TGCGCCAGCATGAAGGGACAGGGAACAGATACGCAGTATTTT. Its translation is CASMKGQGTDTQYF. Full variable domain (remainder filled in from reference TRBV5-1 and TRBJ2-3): KAGVTQTPRYLIKTRGQQVTLSCSPISGHRSVSWYQQTPGQGLQFLFEYFSETQRNKGNFPGRFSGRQFSNSRSEMNVSTLELGDSALYLCASMKGQGTDTQYFGPGTRLTVL.

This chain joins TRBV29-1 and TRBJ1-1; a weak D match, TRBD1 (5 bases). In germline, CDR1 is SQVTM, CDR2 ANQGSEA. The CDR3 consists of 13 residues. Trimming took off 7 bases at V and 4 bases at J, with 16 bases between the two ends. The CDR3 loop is CSARGGSGTEAFF. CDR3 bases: TGCAGCGCCCGTGGGGGGTCAGGCACTGAAGCTTTCTTT.

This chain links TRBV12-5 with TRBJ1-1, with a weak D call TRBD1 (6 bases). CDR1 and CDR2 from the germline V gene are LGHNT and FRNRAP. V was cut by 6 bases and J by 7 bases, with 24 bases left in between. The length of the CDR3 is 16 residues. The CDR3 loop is CASGLTTPQGGGEAFF. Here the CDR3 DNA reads TGTGCTAGTGGCCTCACCACCCCACAGGGAGGTGGTGAAGCTTTCTTT. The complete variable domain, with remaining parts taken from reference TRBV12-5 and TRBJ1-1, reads DARVTQTPRHKVTEMGQEVTMRCQPILGHNTVFWYRQTMMQGLELLAYFRNRAPLDDSGMPKDRFSAEMPDATLATLKIQPSEPRDSAVYFCASGLTTPQGGGEAFFGQGTRLTVV.

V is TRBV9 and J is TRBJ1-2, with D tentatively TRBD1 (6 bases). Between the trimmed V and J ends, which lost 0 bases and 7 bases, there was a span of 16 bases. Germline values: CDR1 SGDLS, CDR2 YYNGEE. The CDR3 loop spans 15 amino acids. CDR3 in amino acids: CASSVDGQRTSGYTF. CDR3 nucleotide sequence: TGTGCCAGCAGCGTAGATGGACAGAGAACCTCTGGCTACACCTTC.

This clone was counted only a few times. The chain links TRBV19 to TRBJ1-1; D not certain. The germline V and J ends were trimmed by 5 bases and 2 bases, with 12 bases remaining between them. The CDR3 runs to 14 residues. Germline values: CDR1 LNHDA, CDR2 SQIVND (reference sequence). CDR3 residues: CASSSQQFNTEAFF. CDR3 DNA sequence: TGTGCCAGTAGTTCACAGCAATTCAACACTGAAGCTTTCTTT.

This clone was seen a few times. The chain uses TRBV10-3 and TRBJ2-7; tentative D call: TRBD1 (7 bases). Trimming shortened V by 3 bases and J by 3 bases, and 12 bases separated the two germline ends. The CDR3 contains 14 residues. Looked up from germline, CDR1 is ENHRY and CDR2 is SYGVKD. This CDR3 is CAISDRGTDYEQYF. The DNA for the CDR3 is TGTGCCATCAGTGATCGCGGGACAGACTACGAGCAGTACTTC.

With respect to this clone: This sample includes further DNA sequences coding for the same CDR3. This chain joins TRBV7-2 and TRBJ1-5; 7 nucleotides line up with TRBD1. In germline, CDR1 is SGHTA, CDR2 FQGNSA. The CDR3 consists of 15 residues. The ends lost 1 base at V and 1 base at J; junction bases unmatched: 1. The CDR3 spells CASSLEGASNQPQHF. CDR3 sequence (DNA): TGTGCCAGCAGCTTAGAGGGGGCCAGCAATCAGCCCCAGCATTTT.

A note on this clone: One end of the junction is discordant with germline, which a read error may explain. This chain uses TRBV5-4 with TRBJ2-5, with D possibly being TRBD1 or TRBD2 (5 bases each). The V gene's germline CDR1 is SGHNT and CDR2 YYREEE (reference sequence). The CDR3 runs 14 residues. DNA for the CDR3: TGCGCCAGCAGCTTGGAAGGGACGGAAGAGACCCAGTACTTC. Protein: CASSLEGTEETQYF.